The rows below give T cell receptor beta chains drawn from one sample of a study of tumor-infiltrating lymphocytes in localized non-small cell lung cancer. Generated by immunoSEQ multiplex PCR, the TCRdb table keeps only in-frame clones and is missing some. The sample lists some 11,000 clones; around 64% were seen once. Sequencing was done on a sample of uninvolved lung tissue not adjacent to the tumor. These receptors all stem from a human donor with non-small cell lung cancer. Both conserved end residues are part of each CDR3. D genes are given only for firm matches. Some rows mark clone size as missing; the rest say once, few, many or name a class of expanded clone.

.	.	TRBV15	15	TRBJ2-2	TGTGCCACCAGCAGAGATGGACTTTCCGGCGGGGAGCTGTTTTTT	CATSRDGLSGGELFF
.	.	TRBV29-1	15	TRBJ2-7	TGCAGCGTTGAAGGTCGCCGGGGGATTACCTACGAGCAGTACTTC	CSVEGRRGITYEQYF
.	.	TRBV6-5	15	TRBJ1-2	TGTGCCAGCAGCAAGGGACAAGGAGGTTTGAATGGCTACACCTTC	CASSKGQGGLNGYTF
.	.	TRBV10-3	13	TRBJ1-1	TGTGCCATCAGTACAGGGTCGAACACTGAAGCTTTCTTT	CAISTGSNTEAFF
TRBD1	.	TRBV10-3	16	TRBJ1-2	TGTGCCATCAGTCCGGGACAGGGGCGAGCTAACTATGGCTACACCTTC	CAISPGQGRANYGYTF
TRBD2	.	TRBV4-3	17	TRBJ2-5	TGCGCCAGCAGCCAAGGCGCGGGGGAGGGCTTTAAGGAGACCCAGTACTTC	CASSQGAGEGFKETQYF
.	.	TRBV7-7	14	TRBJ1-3	TGTGCCAGCAGCCGGACCGACTCTGGAAACACCATATATTTT	CASSRTDSGNTIYF
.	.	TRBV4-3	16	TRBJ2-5	TGCGCCAGCAGCCAAGTACTTTTTGGGGGGCGAGAGACCCAGTACTTC	CASSQVLFGGRETQYF
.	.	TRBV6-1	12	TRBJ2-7	TGTGCCAGCAGTGAATTGGGCTACGAGCAGTACTTC	CASSELGYEQYF
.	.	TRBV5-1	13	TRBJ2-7	TGCGCCAGCAGCTTCGGGAGCTCCTACGAGCAGTACTTC	CASSFGSSYEQYF
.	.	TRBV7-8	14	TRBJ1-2	TGTGCCAGCAGCTTAGAGGGGAAGACCTATGGCTACACCTTC	CASSLEGKTYGYTF
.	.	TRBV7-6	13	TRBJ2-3	TGTGCCAGCAGCTTAGTCGGTGTGGATACGCAGTATTTT	CASSLVGVDTQYF
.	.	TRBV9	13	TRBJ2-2	TGTGCCAGCAGCGTAGGGGGTGCCGGGGAGCTGTTTTTT	CASSVGGAGELFF
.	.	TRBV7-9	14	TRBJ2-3	TGTGCCAGCAGCTTAGGGCTGGGCACAGATACGCAGTATTTT	CASSLGLGTDTQYF
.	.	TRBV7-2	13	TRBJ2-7	TGTGCCAGCAGCCCGATCCGCTATTACGAGCAGTACTTC	CASSPIRYYEQYF
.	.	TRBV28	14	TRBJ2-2	TGTGCCAGCAGTATCTACCATAGGTCCGGGGAGCTGTTTTTT	CASSIYHRSGELFF
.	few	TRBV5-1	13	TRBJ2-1	TGCGCCAGCAGCTTGGTCCGAGACAATGAGCAGTTCTTC	CASSLVRDNEQFF
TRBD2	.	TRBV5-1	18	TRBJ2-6	TGCGCCAGCAGCAGAGAAGCGGGGGGAAACTCTGGGGCCAACGTCCTGACTTTC	CASSREAGGNSGANVLTF
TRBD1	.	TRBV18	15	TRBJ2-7	TGTGCCAGCTCACCATCGGGGACAGCAAACTACGAGCAGTACTTC	CASSPSGTANYEQYF
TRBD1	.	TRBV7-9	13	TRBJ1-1	TGTGCCAGCAGCTTATTACAGGGGTCTGAAGCTTTCTTT	CASSLLQGSEAFF
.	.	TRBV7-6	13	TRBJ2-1	TGTGCCAGCAGCTTATCACAGAACAATGAGCAGTTCTTC	CASSLSQNNEQFF
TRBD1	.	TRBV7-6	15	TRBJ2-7	TGTGCCAGCAGCTTAACTACAGGGGGCTTGTACGAGCAGTACTTC	CASSLTTGGLYEQYF
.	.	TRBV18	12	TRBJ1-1	TGTGCCAGCTCAGGGCGAGGGATGGGAGCTTTCTTT	CASSGRGMGAFF
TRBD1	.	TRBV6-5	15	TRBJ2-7	TGTGCCATCAGTGGACAGACAGGGGTTCCCTACGAGCAGTACTTC	CAISGQTGVPYEQYF
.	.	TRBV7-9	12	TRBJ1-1	TGTGCCAGCAGGCAGTCCGGGAGTGAAGCTTTCTTT	CASRQSGSEAFF
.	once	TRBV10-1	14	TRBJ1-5	TGCGCCAGCAGTGAGTCTGGGGAAAATCAGCCCCAGCATTTT	CASSESGENQPQHF
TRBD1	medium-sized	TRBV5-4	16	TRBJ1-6	TGTGCCAGCAGCTCGTCACAGGGGGCGGGGAATTCACCCCTCCACTTT	CASSSSQGAGNSPLHF
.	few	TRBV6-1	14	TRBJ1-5	TGTGCCAGCAGTGGGGGACAATACAATCAGCCCCAGCATTTT	CASSGGQYNQPQHF
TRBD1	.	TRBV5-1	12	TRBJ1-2	TGCGCCAGCGGATTACAGGGGTATGGCTACACCTTC	CASGLQGYGYTF
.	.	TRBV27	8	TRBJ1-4	TGTGCCGTTGAAAAACTGTTTTTT	CAVEKLFF
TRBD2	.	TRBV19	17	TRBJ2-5	TGTGCCAGTAGTATACTAGCGGGAGTTCGGTACCAAGAGACCCAGTACTTC	CASSILAGVRYQETQYF
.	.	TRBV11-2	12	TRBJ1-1	TGTGCCAGCAGCTTAGGGCGGATAGAAGCTTTCTTT	CASSLGRIEAFF
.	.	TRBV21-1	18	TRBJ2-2	TGTGCCAGCAGCAAAGAATCTAGCGACAGGGTTAATACCGGGGAGCTGTTTTTT	CASSKESSDRVNTGELFF
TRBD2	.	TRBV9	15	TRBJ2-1	TGTGCCAGCAGTCCATTAGCGGGACGTCTGAATGAGCAGTTCTTC	CASSPLAGRLNEQFF
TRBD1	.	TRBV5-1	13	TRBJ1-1	TGCGCCAGCAGCGGACAGGGGGGCACTGAAGCTTTCTTT	CASSGQGGTEAFF
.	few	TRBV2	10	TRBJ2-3	TGTGCCAGCAAGGTGGATACGCAGTATTTT	CASKVDTQYF
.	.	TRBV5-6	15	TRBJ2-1	TGTGCCAGCAGCTGGGGGGCAGGGGCTGGGGGTGAGCAGTTCTTC	CASSWGAGAGGEQFF
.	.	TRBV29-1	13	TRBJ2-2	TGCAGCAGTAGTGGGGGCGTCACCGGGGAGCTGTTTTTT	CSSSGGVTGELFF
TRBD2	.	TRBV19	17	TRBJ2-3	TGTGCCAGTAGTACGAGACTAGCGGGAGAGCCGGTAGATACGCAGTATTTT	CASSTRLAGEPVDTQYF
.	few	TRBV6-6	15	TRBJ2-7	TGTGCCAGCAGACCCTGGACAGTTTTGGAGAACGAGCAGTACTTC	CASRPWTVLENEQYF
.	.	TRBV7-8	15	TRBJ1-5	TGTGCCAGCAGCTTAGATCCGGGTAGCAATCAGCCCCAGCATTTT	CASSLDPGSNQPQHF
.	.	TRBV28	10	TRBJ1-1	TGTGCCAGCAGTTTTCGGGGTGCTTTCTTT	CASSFRGAFF
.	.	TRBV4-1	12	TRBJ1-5	TGCGCCAGCAGCCAAGGGGGTGAGCCCCAGCATTTT	CASSQGGEPQHF
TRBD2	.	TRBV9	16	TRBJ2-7	TGTGCCAGCAGCGTAGGTCTAGCGGGCCCCGCCCACGAGCAGTACTTC	CASSVGLAGPAHEQYF
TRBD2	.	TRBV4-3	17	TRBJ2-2	TGCGCCAGCAGCCAACATAGCGGGAGGGCGAACGCCGGGGAGCTGTTTTTT	CASSQHSGRANAGELFF